A single sample gave rise to the 32 T cell receptor beta chains below, sequenced in a study of blood T cell repertoires in COVID-19. Clones were read by immunoSEQ multiplex PCR, and TCRdb kept only the in-frame ones, dropping some. Of fewer than 300,000 clones in the sample, just over 90% were seen once. Sequenced material: peripheral blood. The receptors here all came from a woman in her thirties with COVID-19, enrolled during active disease.

The chain combines TRBV25-1 with TRBJ1-1; tentative D call: TRBD1 (6 bases). V was trimmed by 7 bases and J by 7 bases, leaving 16 bases between them. The CDR3 length is 13 residues. In germline, CDR1 is MGHDK, CDR2 SYGVNS. Here the CDR3 DNA reads TGTGCCAGCACTCTAACCGGGACACTTGAAGCTTTCTTT. The encoded protein is CASTLTGTLEAFF.

A few counts support this clone. The J gene is TRBJ2-7, the V gene TRBV5-4; 12 bases fit TRBD2. The CDR3 runs 16 residues. Looked up from germline, CDR1 is SGHNT and CDR2 is YYREEE (reference sequence). J gave up 8 bases and V 1 base, and 10 bases lay outside the gene matches. For the CDR3, the DNA is TGTGCCAGCAGCTTGCCCCCTAGCGGGGGGGTCTTACAGCAGTACTTC. Translation: CASSLPPSGGVLQQYF.

V gene TRBV28 combines with J gene TRBJ1-5; D call uncertain. The CDR3 consists of 15 residues. V lost 5 bases and J lost 1, with 12 bases in between. Germline loops: CDR1 MDHEN, CDR2 SYDVKM. CDR3 nucleotides: TGTGCCAGCAGTATCCGGACTTTGAGCAATCAGCCCCAGCATTTT. This sequence encodes CASSIRTLSNQPQHF.

This clone occurred a few times. V is TRBV7-9 and J is TRBJ1-2, with 9 positions matching TRBD1. CDR3 length: 14 residues. With 4 bases clipped from V and 6 bases from J, the junction kept 6 bases outside the gene matches. Germline-derived CDR1 and CDR2 are SEHNR and FQNEAQ (reference sequence). In nucleotides, the CDR3 is TGTGCCAGCAGCTGGGACAGGGAAGATAATGGCTACACCTTC. Protein product: CASSWDREDNGYTF.

The chain recombines TRBV3-1 (or the pseudogene TRBV3-2) with TRBJ1-3; 8 bases agree with TRBD1. The CDR3 consists of 14 residues. Germline CDR1 and CDR2: LGHDT and YNNKEL (reference sequence). The trim removed 4 bases at V and 6 bases at J, leaving 5 bases unmatched. CDR3 loop: CASSPRDRLNTIYF. CDR3 bases: TGTGCCAGCAGCCCAAGGGACAGGCTAAACACCATATATTTT.

The V call is TRBV15, the J call TRBJ1-5; 7 nucleotides match TRBD1. Germline values: CDR1 LNHNV, CDR2 YYDKDF (reference sequence). The trim removed 1 base at V and 6 bases at J, leaving 6 bases unmatched. The CDR3 extends over 15 amino acids. Written as DNA, the CDR3 is TGTGCCACCAGCAGAGCCCCAGGGGGAACTCAGCCCCAGCATTTT. Amino acids: CATSRAPGGTQPQHF. The entire variable domain, with the rest obtained from reference TRBV15 and TRBJ1-5, is as follows: DAMVIQNPRYQVTQFGKPVTLSCSQTLNHNVMYWYQQKSSQAPKLLFHYYDKDFNNEADTPDNFQSRRPNTSFCFLDIRSPGLGDTAMYLCATSRAPGGTQPQHFGDGTRLSIL.

CDR3 nucleotide sequence: TGTGCCAGCTCGGATTCACAGGGGGCTATAGCTTTCTTT. It is translated as CASSDSQGAIAFF. The genes are TRBV18 and TRBJ1-1; TRBD1 aligns across 9 bases. The CDR3 runs 13 residues. From germline, CDR1 is KGHSH and CDR2 LQKENI. After removal of 6 bases from V and 10 bases from J, the junction contained 9 bases not matched to a gene.

The J gene is TRBJ1-5, the V gene TRBV11-2; no clear D. The germline V and J ends were trimmed by 0 bases and 9 bases, with 12 bases remaining between them. Germline lookup yields CDR1 SGHAT and CDR2 FQNNGV. The CDR3 is 14 residues long. CDR3 DNA: TGTGCCAGCAGCTTAGAACCGCTCACGGGGCCCCAGCATTTT. It yields the protein CASSLEPLTGPQHF.

The chain is built from TRBV7-8 and TRBJ2-2; D might be TRBD1 (7 bases). Germline CDR1 and CDR2: SGHVS and FQNEAQ. Trimming removed 1 base from V and 5 bases from J, with 11 bases in between. This CDR3 contains 15 residues. CDR3 amino acids: CASSLGPGGTGELFF. The CDR3, as DNA: TGTGCCAGCAGCTTAGGCCCAGGGGGGACCGGGGAGCTGTTTTTT. Complete variable domain (other parts from reference TRBV7-8 and TRBJ2-2): GAGVSQSPRYKVAKRGQDVALRCDPISGHVSLFWYQQALGQGPEFLTYFQNEAQLDKSGLPSDRFFAERPEGSVSTLKIQRTQQEDSAVYLCASSLGPGGTGELFFGEGSRLTVL.

This rearrangement joins TRBV19 to TRBJ2-7, with D possibly TRBD1 on 6 matching bases. Deletions cut 5 bases from V and 1 base from J, with 15 bases between. Per the germline V gene, CDR1 is LNHDA and CDR2 is SQIVND (reference sequence). CDR3 length equals 15 residues. This CDR3 reads CASSLGDTLSYEQYF. The CDR3 DNA sequence: TGTGCCAGTAGTCTGGGGGACACACTATCCTACGAGCAGTACTTC. The whole variable domain, remainder taken from reference TRBV19 and TRBJ2-7, is DGGITQSPKYLFRKEGQNVTLSCEQNLNHDAMYWYRQDPGQGLRLIYYSQIVNDFQKGDIAEGYSVSREKKESFPLTVTSAQKNPTAFYLCASSLGDTLSYEQYFGPGTRLTVT.

The chain joins TRBV3-1 (or the pseudogene TRBV3-2) to TRBJ1-4; D is perhaps TRBD1 (6 bases). CDR1 is LGHDT, CDR2 YNNKEL, per germline (reference sequence). This CDR3 has 15 residues. V lost 1 base and J lost 7, with 13 bases in between. The CDR3 DNA follows: TGTGCCAGCAGCCAAGCCCCAGGGGACGGTGAAAAACTGTTTTTT. Its translation: CASSQAPGDGEKLFF.

The gene calls are TRBV27 and TRBJ2-2; the D gene is possibly TRBD2 (6 bases). Trimming pared 2 bases from V and 7 bases from J, leaving 20 bases between. Germline V gene data show CDR1 as MNHEY and CDR2 as SMNVEV (reference sequence). This CDR3 comprises 17 residues. CDR3 nucleotides: TGTGCCAGCAGTTTACGCCCCCAGGTTTGGGGAGGCGGGGAGCTGTTTTTT. Encoded protein: CASSLRPQVWGGGELFF.

V usage is TRBV10-3 and J usage is TRBJ1-3, with D unclear. The length of the CDR3 is 16 residues. V was clipped by 8 bases and J by 2 bases, with 19 bases between them. The germline V gene has CDR1 ENHRY and CDR2 SYGVKD. The CDR3 reads CAIAEDRGIAGNTIYF. Written as DNA, the CDR3 is TGTGCCATCGCCGAAGATCGGGGAATAGCTGGAAACACCATATATTTT.

The chain employs TRBV12-3 or TRBV12-4 and TRBJ1-1, with D unclear. This CDR3 is built from 12 residues. V was pared by 3 bases and J by 2 bases, with 4 bases between. This CDR3 reads CASSFTNTEAFF. The CDR3 bases are TGTGCCAGCAGTTTTACAAACACTGAAGCTTTCTTT.

CDR3 bases: TGTGCCAGCAGTGAAACAGGGAAGATCACAGATACGCAGTATTTT. Amino acids: CASSETGKITDTQYF. The chain recombines TRBV2 with TRBJ2-3; a possible D gene is TRBD1 (6 bases). Trimming shortened V by 2 bases and J by 2 bases, and 11 bases separated the two germline ends. The CDR3 has 15 amino acids. Germline V gives CDR1 SNHLY, CDR2 FYNNEI.

The chain has TRBV2 and TRBJ1-1; unclear D gene. This CDR3 has 12 amino acids. Germline V gene lookup returns CDR1 SNHLY and CDR2 FYNNEI. The V end was cut by 8 bases, the J end by 8 bases, with 15 bases between. In DNA form, the CDR3 reads TGTGCCAGCCGCTACGAAAGCCCAGAAGCTTTCTTT. Its translation: CASRYESPEAFF.

The rearrangement joins TRBV5-1 to TRBJ1-1; TRBD1 agrees at 7 bases. V was pared by 0 bases and J by 1 base, with 3 bases of the junction left unmatched. The CDR3 consists of 15 residues. CDR1 is SGHRS, CDR2 YFSETQ, per germline. This CDR3 is CASSLEGTENTEAFF. DNA of the CDR3: TGCGCCAGCAGCTTGGAGGGGACAGAGAACACTGAAGCTTTCTTT.

This chain joins TRBV5-6 and TRBJ1-1; the D gene is possibly TRBD1 (5 bases). The length of the CDR3 is 15 residues. Trimming removed 4 bases from V and 4 bases from J, with 17 bases in between. Germline V gives CDR1 SGHDT, CDR2 YYEEEE. CDR3 sequence reads: CASSGPGLFATEAFF. As DNA, the CDR3 is TGTGCCAGCAGCGGACCGGGACTGTTTGCCACTGAAGCTTTCTTT.

The chain joins TRBV19 to TRBJ2-2; the match to TRBD1 covers 7 bases. The length of the CDR3 is 15 residues. CDR1 is LNHDA, CDR2 SQIVND, per germline (reference sequence). Losses at the gene ends were 5 bases for V and 2 bases for J; bases not matched to a gene: 5. CDR3 loop: CASSETGFNTGELFF. In DNA form, the CDR3 reads TGTGCCAGTAGTGAGACAGGGTTCAACACCGGGGAGCTGTTTTTT. Using reference TRBV19 and TRBJ2-2 for the parts outside the CDR3, the full variable domain is DGGITQSPKYLFRKEGQNVTLSCEQNLNHDAMYWYRQDPGQGLRLIYYSQIVNDFQKGDIAEGYSVSREKKESFPLTVTSAQKNPTAFYLCASSETGFNTGELFFGEGSRLTVL.

V and J are TRBV28 and TRBJ2-3; D may be TRBD2 (5 bases). Germline V CDR1 and CDR2: MDHEN, SYDVKM. Between the trimmed V and J ends, which lost 9 bases and 4 bases, there was a span of 8 bases. The CDR3 totals 11 residues. CDR3 residues: CASRESDTQYF. CDR3 coding DNA: TGTGCCAGTCGGGAATCAGATACGCAGTATTTT. The full variable domain, rest sourced from reference TRBV28 and TRBJ2-3, is DVKVTQSSRYLVKRTGEKVFLECVQDMDHENMFWYRQDPGLGLRLIYFSYDVKMKEKGDIPEGYSVSREKKERFSLILESASTNQTSMYLCASRESDTQYFGPGTRLTVL.

The chain is built from TRBV30 and TRBJ1-4, with TRBD1 as a possible D gene (5 bases). Germline V gives CDR1 GTSNPN, CDR2 SVGIG (reference sequence). The CDR3 is 13 residues long. V lost 0 bases to trimming and J lost 4 bases, with 6 bases between them. The CDR3 reads CAWSVDSNEKLFF. CDR3 DNA sequence: TGTGCCTGGAGTGTAGACAGTAATGAAAAACTGTTTTTT.

V gene TRBV28 combines with J gene TRBJ1-1; D may be TRBD1 (6 bases). The CDR3 covers 14 residues. The V end lost 5 bases, the J end lost 4 bases, and 14 bases lay between the germline ends. The germline V gene encodes CDR1 MDHEN and CDR2 SYDVKM. CDR3 protein: CASSPLRGGTEAFF. In DNA, the CDR3 is TGTGCCAGCAGTCCTCTAAGGGGGGGCACTGAAGCTTTCTTT. The whole variable domain, remainder taken from reference TRBV28 and TRBJ1-1, is DVKVTQSSRYLVKRTGEKVFLECVQDMDHENMFWYRQDPGLGLRLIYFSYDVKMKEKGDIPEGYSVSREKKERFSLILESASTNQTSMYLCASSPLRGGTEAFFGQGTRLTVV.

The chain has TRBV6-6 and TRBJ1-1; 9 bases align to TRBD1. The CDR3 contains 21 residues. Trimming at V came to 6 bases and at J to 3 bases, leaving 26 bases not matched to a gene. CDR1 and CDR2 from the germline V gene are MNHNY and SVGAGI (reference sequence). The DNA for the CDR3 is TGTGCCAGCAGCGGGCCCCGTCGTCGCCGTGGGTACAGGGGGCATGACACTGAAGCTTTCTTT. Encoded protein: CASSGPRRRRGYRGHDTEAFF.

The V and J genes are TRBV28 and TRBJ1-2; 8 bases align to TRBD1. J was trimmed by 6 bases and V by 5 bases; bases with no gene match: 11. The CDR3 is 15 residues long. The germline gives CDR1 MDHEN, CDR2 SYDVKM. In DNA form, the CDR3 reads TGTGCCAGCAGTCTACGGACAGGGCTTAAGGATGGCTACACCTTC. Translation: CASSLRTGLKDGYTF.

This clone was recorded a few times. The chain couples TRBV5-1 to TRBJ2-1; 8 positions agree with TRBD2. V dropped 1 base and J dropped 7; count of bases not matched to a gene: 16. CDR3 length: 18 amino acids. Germline CDR1 is SGHRS and CDR2 is YFSETQ. The CDR3 reads CASSLRTGLAGLGNEQFF. The CDR3 region has the DNA TGCGCCAGCAGCTTGCGGACTGGACTAGCCGGCCTGGGGAATGAGCAGTTCTTC.

The V and J genes are TRBV28 and TRBJ2-2, with D possibly being TRBD2 (6 bases). The germline CDR1 and CDR2 sequences are MDHEN and SYDVKM. With 3 bases removed from V and 7 bases from J, the gap between germline ends came to 18 bases. The CDR3 extends over 16 amino acids. The CDR3 loop reads CASSFYSGIMSGELFF. The CDR3 DNA sequence: TGTGCCAGCAGTTTCTATAGCGGAATTATGAGCGGGGAGCTGTTTTTT.

This sequence joins TRBV10-3 and TRBJ2-7, with a tentative D call TRBD2 (6 bases). The CDR3 sequence is 15 residues long. Germline lookup yields CDR1 ENHRY and CDR2 SYGVKD. V lost 4 bases, J lost 7 bases, and 20 bases lay in between. For the CDR3, the DNA is TGTGCCATCAGTGTTTCGGGGGAGGCCCTGGGGGAGCAGTACTTC. Amino acids: CAISVSGEALGEQYF.

The genes are TRBV12-3 or TRBV12-4 and TRBJ2-7, with 7 nucleotides matching TRBD2. Trimming removed 7 bases from V and 4 bases from J; junction bases left unmatched: 4. CDR3 length: 12 amino acids. CDR3 DNA: TGTGCCAGCACCGAGGGAGGGTACGAGCAGTACTTC. Translation gives CASTEGGYEQYF.

The chain recombines TRBV7-9 with TRBJ2-7; a possible D gene is TRBD2 (5 bases). Trimming took 5 bases from V and 0 from J, leaving 17 bases between them. CDR1 and CDR2 (germline): SEHNR, FQNEAQ (reference sequence). This CDR3 region has 16 residues. The CDR3 DNA reads as TGTGCCAGCAGCCAACGGCCCGGGGAGTTCTCCTACGAGCAGTACTTC. This gives the protein CASSQRPGEFSYEQYF. The whole variable domain, remainder taken from reference TRBV7-9 and TRBJ2-7, is DTGVSQNPRHKITKRGQNVTFRCDPISEHNRLYWYRQTLGQGPEFLTYFQNEAQLEKSRLLSDRFSAERPKGSFSTLEIQRTEQGDSAMYLCASSQRPGEFSYEQYFGPGTRLTVT.

This clone was recorded only once. The V call is TRBV19, the J call TRBJ1-5; D call uncertain. The CDR3 covers 19 residues. V lost 2 bases and J lost 0, with 20 bases in between. The germline V gene encodes CDR1 LNHDA and CDR2 SQIVND (reference sequence). CDR3 sequence: CASSISAETIIYSNQPQHF. CDR3 nucleotides: TGTGCCAGTAGTATAAGCGCAGAAACAATAATTTATAGCAATCAGCCCCAGCATTTT.

V and J are TRBV28 and TRBJ1-5, with no clear D. In germline, CDR1 is MDHEN, CDR2 SYDVKM. V was shortened by 6 bases and J by 0 bases, with 9 bases between the two germline ends. The CDR3 is 14 amino acids. CDR3 region: CASSQTFSNQPQHF. The CDR3 region has the DNA TGTGCCAGCAGCCAGACATTTAGCAATCAGCCCCAGCATTTT.

The chain uses TRBV10-3 and TRBJ1-5; 7 nucleotides align to TRBD1. The germline V gene has CDR1 ENHRY and CDR2 SYGVKD. V lost 0 bases, J lost 3 bases, and 5 bases stayed unmatched. The CDR3 runs to 16 residues. The CDR3 coding sequence is TGTGCCATCAGTGAGTCGATCGGACAGGTCAATCAGCCCCAGCATTTT. As protein: CAISESIGQVNQPQHF.